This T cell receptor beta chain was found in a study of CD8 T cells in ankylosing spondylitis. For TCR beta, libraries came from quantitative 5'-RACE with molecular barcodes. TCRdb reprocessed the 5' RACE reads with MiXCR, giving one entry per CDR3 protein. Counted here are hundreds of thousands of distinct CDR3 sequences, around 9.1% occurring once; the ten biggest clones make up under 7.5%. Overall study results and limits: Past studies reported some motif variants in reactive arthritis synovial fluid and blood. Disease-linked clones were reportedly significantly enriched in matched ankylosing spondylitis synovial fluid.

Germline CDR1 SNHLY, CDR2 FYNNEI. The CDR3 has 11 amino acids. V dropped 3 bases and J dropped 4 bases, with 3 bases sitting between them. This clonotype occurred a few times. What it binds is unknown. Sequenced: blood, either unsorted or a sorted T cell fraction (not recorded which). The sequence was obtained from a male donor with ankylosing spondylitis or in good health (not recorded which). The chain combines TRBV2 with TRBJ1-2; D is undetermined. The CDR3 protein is CASSESYGYTF. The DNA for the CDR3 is TGTGCCAGCAGTGAGAGCTATGGCTACACCTTC. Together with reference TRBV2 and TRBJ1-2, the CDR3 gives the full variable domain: EPEVTQTPSHQVTQMGQEVILRCVPISNHLYFYWYRQILGQKVEFLVSFYNNEISEKSEIFDDQFSVERPDGSNFTLKIRSTKLEDSAMYFCASSESYGYTFGSGTRLTVV.